Described below is a single TCR beta chain sequence and its context. Its antigen is undetermined. Profiled with immunoSEQ multiplex PCR; TCRdb holds only in-frame clones, not every one. The sample consists of approximately 21,000 clones, roughly 70% of them appearing once. The data belong to a study of PD-1 blockade in classical Hodgkin lymphoma. General study findings and limits: With CD4+ cells, TCR diversity rose significantly by C4D1, but not with CD8+ cells.

This CDR3 has 16 amino acids. J gave up 4 bases and V 1 base, and 6 bases lay outside the gene matches. The germline V gene has CDR1 MGHDK and CDR2 SYGVNS. The time point here: cycle 4 day 1 (C4D1), after 6 weeks of nivolumab. Each of the patients experienced relapse following autologous stem cell transplantation, and their brentuximab vedotin exposure differed. Sequencing used peripheral blood mononuclear cells (PBMCs), obtained before the fourth cycle of nivolumab. This chain links TRBV25-1 with TRBJ1-5, with 8 bases identical to TRBD1. The receptor comes from a human donor with classical Hodgkin lymphoma. CDR3 sequence: CASSESGTGLNQPQHF. The CDR3 DNA follows: TGTGCCAGCAGTGAATCGGGGACAGGACTTAATCAGCCCCAGCATTTT. Full variable domain (remainder filled in from reference TRBV25-1 and TRBJ1-5): EADIYQTPRYLVIGTGKKITLECSQTMGHDKMYWYQQDPGMELHLIHYSYGVNSTEKGDLSSESTVSRIRTEHFPLTLESARPSHTSQYLCASSESGTGLNQPQHFGDGTRLSIL.